The entry below describes one T cell receptor (beta chain). The sample is drawn from a study of cytomegalovirus exposure and HLA in healthy donors. PCR amplification relied on 60 Vbeta primers (plus 13 Jbeta primers). Sequencing was performed with immunoSEQ multiplex PCR; in TCRdb, only in-frame clones are kept and a portion is missing. There are about 120,000 clones in the sample; 65% to 85% occur only once, and over 0.2% lies in the top ten. Germline CDR1 is LNHNV and CDR2 is YYDKDF (reference sequence). The CDR3 loop spans 14 amino acids. V lost 1 base and J lost 4, with 10 bases in between. The rearrangement links TRBV15 to TRBJ1-2; D call uncertain. The clonotype comes from a middle-aged man in good health and CMV-seronegative. Sequences were obtained from PBMCs. For the CDR3, the DNA is TGTGCCACCAGCAGAGTTAGGCAGCGCTATGGCTACACCTTC. It encodes CATSRVRQRYGYTF.